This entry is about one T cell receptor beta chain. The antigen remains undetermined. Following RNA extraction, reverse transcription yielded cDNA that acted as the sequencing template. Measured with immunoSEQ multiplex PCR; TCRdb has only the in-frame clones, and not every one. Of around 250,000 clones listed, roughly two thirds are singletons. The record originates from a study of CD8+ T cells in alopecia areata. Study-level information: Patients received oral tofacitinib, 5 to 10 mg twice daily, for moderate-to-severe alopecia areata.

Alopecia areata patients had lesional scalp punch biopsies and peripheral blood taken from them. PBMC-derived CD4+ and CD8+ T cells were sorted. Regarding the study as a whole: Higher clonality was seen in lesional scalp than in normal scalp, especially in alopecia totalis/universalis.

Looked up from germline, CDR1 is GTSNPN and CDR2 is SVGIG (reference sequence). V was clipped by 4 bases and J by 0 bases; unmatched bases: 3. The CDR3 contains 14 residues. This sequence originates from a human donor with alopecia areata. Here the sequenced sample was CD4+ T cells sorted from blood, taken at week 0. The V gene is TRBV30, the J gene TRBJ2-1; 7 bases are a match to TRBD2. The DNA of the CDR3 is TGTGCCTGGACCGGGGGGAGCTCCTACAATGAGCAGTTCTTC. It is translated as CAWTGGSSYNEQFF.